This TCR beta chain was sequenced in a study of blood T cell repertoires in COVID-19. Study background: Samples representing acute and convalescent COVID-19 were sourced from the United States, Italy and Spain. PBMCs, B-cell-depleted T cells, or T cells were the source of the cDNA or gDNA that made up the material.

Original processing methods: Amplified reference gene primers provided the basis for estimating nucleated cell counts. Assay: immunoSEQ multiplex PCR; the TCRdb copy retains only in-frame clones and omits some. V and J calls and clone size are copied from that table; D and trimming were computed from the DNA. The sample lists some 83,000 clones; over 80% were seen once. V gave up 4 bases and J gave up 6 bases; unmatched junction bases: 12. Germline V gene lookup returns CDR1 LGHNA and CDR2 YSLEER. The CDR3 consists of 16 residues. Sequencing used peripheral blood. The TCR sequence derives from a man aged 55 to 69 with active or convalescent COVID-19. This chain connects TRBV4-3 to TRBJ2-1, with 7 bases that match TRBD1. The CDR3 coding sequence is TGCGCCAGCAGCCGAGGGGACAGTCTTAGCCCCAATGAGCAGTTCTTC. It yields the protein CASSRGDSLSPNEQFF.